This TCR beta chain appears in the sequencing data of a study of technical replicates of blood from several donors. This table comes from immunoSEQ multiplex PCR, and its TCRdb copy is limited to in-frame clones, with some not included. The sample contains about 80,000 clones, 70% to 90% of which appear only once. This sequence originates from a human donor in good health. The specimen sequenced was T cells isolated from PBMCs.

The CDR3 protein is CATSRGLGFQNTGELFF. For the CDR3, the DNA is TGTGCCACCAGCAGAGGTCTAGGATTCCAGAACACCGGGGAGCTGTTTTTT. The J gene is TRBJ2-2, the V gene TRBV15; D unclear. This CDR3 region has 17 residues. Germline CDR1 LNHNV, CDR2 YYDKDF (reference sequence). V lost 1 base and J lost 1, with 13 bases in between.